The 2 T cell receptor beta chains below come from one sample, sequenced in a study of shared clonotypes between healthy human individuals. Here immunoSEQ multiplex PCR was the method, and the copy in TCRdb shows in-frame clones only, minus some. The sample has just over 2,000,000 clones; 90% to 95% are singletons. Sequences were obtained from naive CD4+ T cells sorted from blood. Subset in this sample: CD45RA+ positively selected. Receptors originate from a man aged 18 to 29 in good health.

In the case of this clone: Distinct nucleotide sequences in the sample also encode this CDR3. This chain links TRBV4-3 with TRBJ1-5, with D unresolved. CDR1 LGHNA and CDR2 YSLEER come from the germline V gene. The CDR3 spans 14 residues. Trimming left V 0 bases short and J 4 bases short, with 7 bases between. The CDR3 is CASSQDRGNQPQHF. The CDR3 DNA reads TGCGCCAGCAGCCAAGATCGAGGGAATCAGCCCCAGCATTTT.

The chain links TRBV4-3 to TRBJ1-3; D is perhaps TRBD1 (6 bases). Germline V lookup: CDR1 LGHNA, CDR2 YSLEER. The germline V and J ends were trimmed by 0 bases and 4 bases, with 10 bases remaining between them. The CDR3 is made up of 15 amino acids. The CDR3 bases are TGCGCCAGCAGCCAAGATATAGGACAGGGAAACACCATATATTTT. Encoded protein: CASSQDIGQGNTIYF.